The rows below give T cell receptor beta chains drawn from one sample of a study of breast tumors, draining lymph nodes, adjacent tissues. TCRdb processed the multiplex PCR reads anew with MiXCR; each CDR3 protein has one entry. This repertoire shows about 100,000 distinct CDR3 sequences, around 20% found once; its top ten account for around 1.3%. The source material was axillary lymph node tissue. These receptors all stem from a female donor with breast cancer. Some clones in this sample may be carry-over from other donors' samples. Each CDR3 is given with its conserved first and last residue. D genes are given only for firm matches. Size values are once, few and many counts, or a class for expanded clones, and some rows have none.

few,TRBV27,TRBJ2-2,TRBD1,CASTPQGRGSGELFF,TGTGCCAGCACCCCTCAGGGCAGGGGGTCCGGGGAGCTGTTTTTT
many,TRBV6-1,TRBJ2-1,TRBD1,CASSRDRGYNEQFF,TGTGCCAGCAGCCGCGACAGGGGATACAATGAGCAGTTCTTC
many,TRBV5-1,TRBJ2-3,-,CASSVGYSVGGADTQYF,TGCGCCAGCAGCGTAGGTTATAGTGTCGGGGGCGCAGATACGCAGTATTTT
many,TRBV20-1,TRBJ2-1,-,CSARQENSYNEQFF,TGCAGTGCTCGACAAGAAAACTCCTACAATGAGCAGTTCTTC
many,TRBV5-1,TRBJ2-7,-,CASSPSADHQQYF,TGCGCCAGCAGCCCCAGCGCGGACCATCAGCAGTACTTC
-,TRBV3-1,TRBJ2-1,TRBD2,CASSLTGTRGYSEQFF,TGTGCCAGCAGCCTGACCGGGACTAGGGGTTACAGTGAGCAGTTCTTC
-,TRBV4-1,TRBJ1-6,-,CASSQSSSYNSPLHF,TGCGCCAGCAGCCAGTCTTCCTCCTATAATTCACCCCTCCACTTT
-,TRBV19,TRBJ1-1,-,CASSISHRAMNTEAFF,TGTGCCAGTAGTATCAGCCACAGGGCAATGAACACTGAAGCTTTCTTT
few,TRBV6-2/TRBV6-3,TRBJ1-2,TRBD1,CASRSGGHYGYTF,TGTGCCAGCAGGTCAGGGGGGCACTATGGCTACACCTTC
many,TRBV7-9,TRBJ1-6,-,CASSLWGGSGYSPLHF,TGTGCCAGCAGCTTGTGGGGGGGGTCAGGGTATTCACCCCTCCACTTT
many,TRBV28,TRBJ1-6,TRBD1,CASSLLRQGGSPLHF,TGTGCCAGCAGTTTGTTAAGACAGGGTGGTTCACCCCTCCACTTT
medium-sized,TRBV29-1,TRBJ2-7,-,CSVEEGSGYEQYF,TGCAGCGTGGAGGAGGGTAGCGGCTACGAGCAGTACTTC
many,TRBV20-1,TRBJ1-5,-,CSARAGNQPQHF,TGCAGTGCTAGAGCAGGGAATCAGCCCCAGCATTTT
many,TRBV11-3,TRBJ2-1,-,CASSLQGFYNEQFF,TGTGCCAGCAGCTTACAGGGTTTCTACAATGAGCAGTTCTTC
few,TRBV27,TRBJ2-1,-,CASREYDSNNEQFF,TGTGCCAGCCGGGAATACGACAGCAACAATGAGCAGTTCTTC
many,TRBV20-1,TRBJ2-4,TRBD1,CSADPASRDRGWAVAKNIQYF,TGCAGTGCTGACCCCGCTAGTCGGGACAGGGGGTGGGCAGTGGCCAAAAACATTCAGTACTTC
many,TRBV20-1,TRBJ2-3,-,CSVGERDTQYF,TGCAGTGTGGGGGAGAGGGATACGCAGTATTTT
many,TRBV27,TRBJ2-7,-,CASSSPGHEQYF,TGTGCCAGCAGTTCCCCAGGGCACGAGCAGTACTTC
many,TRBV20-1,TRBJ2-3,TRBD2,CSASSLRLAGSTDTQYF,TGCAGTGCTAGTTCTCTCCGACTAGCGGGTAGCACAGATACGCAGTATTTT
many,TRBV12-3/TRBV12-4,TRBJ1-5,-,CASSSQGPNQPQHF,TGTGCCAGCAGTTCACAAGGCCCCAATCAGCCCCAGCATTTT
-,TRBV6-4,TRBJ1-6,-,CASSDGREGSPLHF,TGTGCCAGCAGTGACGGCAGGGAGGGTTCACCCCTCCACTTT
many,TRBV6-1,TRBJ2-5,-,CASSEVGGGETQYF,TGTGCCAGCAGTGAAGTGGGGGGCGGGGAGACCCAGTACTTC
few,TRBV6-2/TRBV6-3,TRBJ1-5,TRBD1,CASTTPGQGYQPQHF,TGTGCCAGCACTACCCCGGGACAGGGATATCAGCCCCAGCATTTT
few,TRBV4-1,TRBJ1-2,-,CASSQPTPTNYGYTF,TGCGCCAGCAGCCAACCTACACCGACTAACTATGGCTACACCTTC
few,TRBV27,TRBJ2-7,TRBD2,CASSPASGPSSEQYF,TGTGCCAGCAGTCCCGCTAGCGGTCCCTCGAGCGAGCAGTACTTC
few,TRBV9,TRBJ1-4,TRBD1,CASSFETGSGEKLFF,TGTGCCAGCAGCTTTGAGACAGGGTCGGGTGAAAAACTGTTTTTT
many,TRBV14,TRBJ2-5,TRBD2,CASSQDLSREGRKTQYF,TGTGCCAGCAGCCAGGACCTCTCGCGGGAGGGCCGAAAGACCCAGTACTTC
few,TRBV7-8,TRBJ2-1,-,CASSWGDRPYNEQFF,TGTGCCAGCAGCTGGGGGGACAGACCTTACAATGAGCAGTTCTTC
many,TRBV6-5,TRBJ1-2,-,CASSYSLRSYGYTF,TGTGCCAGCAGTTACTCGTTGAGATCCTATGGCTACACCTTC
-,TRBV27,TRBJ1-1,TRBD1,CASSFRQGSTEAFF,TGTGCCAGCAGTTTCCGACAGGGGTCCACTGAAGCTTTCTTT
many,TRBV4-2,TRBJ1-2,-,CASSQARGSVIYGYTF,TGTGCCAGCAGCCAAGCGAGGGGCTCTGTTATCTATGGCTACACCTTC
-,TRBV27,TRBJ2-1,TRBD2,CASSLQAGGHNEQFF,TGTGCCAGCAGTTTACAAGCGGGGGGACACAATGAGCAGTTCTTC
many,TRBV20-1,TRBJ2-1,-,CSASNLPRLTAPNEQFF,TGCAGTGCTAGTAATCTTCCGAGACTAACAGCCCCCAATGAGCAGTTCTTC
many,TRBV19,TRBJ2-1,TRBD2,CASSKQGAGLATSNEQFF,TGTGCCAGTAGTAAACAGGGTGCGGGACTAGCGACCAGCAATGAGCAGTTCTTC
many,TRBV3-1,TRBJ1-6,-,CASSQIGHVNNSPLHF,TGTGCCAGCAGCCAAATTGGACACGTAAATAATTCACCCCTCCACTTT
-,TRBV12-1,TRBJ2-3,-,CASRHRDTQYF,TGTGCCAGCAGGCACAGGGATACGCAGTATTTT